The subject of this entry is one T cell receptor (beta chain). Its matching antigen is unknown. Trimming cost V 2 bases and J 5 bases, with 12 bases left between them. CDR3 length equals 14 residues. Germline V gene data show CDR1 as SGHAT and CDR2 as FQNNGV. This sample is part of a study of cytomegalovirus exposure and HLA in healthy donors. Donors were ostensibly healthy at sampling, although undocumented immune exposures were probable. 13 Jbeta primers and 60 Vbeta primers were used for the PCR. Libraries were prepared by immunoSEQ multiplex PCR; TCRdb keeps only in-frame clonotypes and omits some of them. Here the sample spans under 170,000 clones, 70% to 80% being singletons. Study-level results: The sole available immune exposure information was CMV serostatus. On later analysis, the bulk of CMV-associated TCR beta chains appeared to be HLA-restricted. Most TCR sequences were seen very rarely across donors, but some public TCRs occurred in many.

Sequencing was done on a sample of PBMCs. The clonotype originates from a human donor in good health. The rearrangement uses TRBV11-2 and TRBJ1-1, with D possibly being TRBD1 (6 bases). The CDR3 spells CASSLLGQTTEAFF. CDR3 nucleotide sequence: TGTGCCAGCAGCTTACTTGGACAGACTACTGAAGCTTTCTTT. Full variable domain (outside the CDR3, taken from reference TRBV11-2 and TRBJ1-1): EAGVAQSPRYKIIEKRQSVAFWCNPISGHATLYWYQQILGQGPKLLIQFQNNGVVDDSQLPKDRFSAERLKGVDSTLKIQPAKLEDSAVYLCASSLLGQTTEAFFGQGTRLTVV.